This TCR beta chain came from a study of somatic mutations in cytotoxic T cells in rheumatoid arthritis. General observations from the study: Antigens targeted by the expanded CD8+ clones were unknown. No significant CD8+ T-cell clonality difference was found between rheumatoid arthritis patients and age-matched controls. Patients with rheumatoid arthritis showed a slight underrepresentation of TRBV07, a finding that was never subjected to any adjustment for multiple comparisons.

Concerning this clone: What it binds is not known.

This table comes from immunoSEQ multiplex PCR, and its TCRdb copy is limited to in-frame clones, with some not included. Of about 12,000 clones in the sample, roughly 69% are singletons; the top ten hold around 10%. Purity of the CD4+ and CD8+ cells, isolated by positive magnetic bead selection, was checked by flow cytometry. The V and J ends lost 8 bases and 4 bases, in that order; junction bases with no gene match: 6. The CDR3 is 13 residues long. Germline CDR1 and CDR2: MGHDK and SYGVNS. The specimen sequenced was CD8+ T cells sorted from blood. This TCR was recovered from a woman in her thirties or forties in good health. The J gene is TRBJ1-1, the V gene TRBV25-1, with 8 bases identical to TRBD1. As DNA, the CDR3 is TGTGCCAGCGGACAGGGAGGTGGCACTGAAGCTTTCTTT. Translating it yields CASGQGGGTEAFF.